This T cell receptor beta chain was sequenced for a study of blood T cell repertoires in COVID-19. Study context: Specimens from acute and convalescent COVID-19 originated in the United States, Italy and Spain. T cells, B-cell-depleted T cells, or PBMCs supplied cDNA or gDNA.

During active infection, Seattle patients enrolled and were then monitored through disease. Germline V CDR1 and CDR2: SGHRS, YFSETQ. This CDR3 is 13 amino acids long. The V segment lost 4 bases and the J segment 3 bases; nucleotides outside the gene matches: 1. Some clones are missing from TCRdb's copy, which holds only in-frame ones; the method was immunoSEQ multiplex PCR. The sample holds about 220,000 clones, approximately 78% seen once. This sequence was found in a woman of 80 years or more with COVID-19, enrolled during active disease. The chain carries TRBV5-1 and TRBJ2-1; TRBD1 aligns across 7 bases. Sequencing was performed on peripheral blood. CDR3 residues: CASSAGGYNEQFF. CDR3 nucleotides: TGCGCCAGCAGCGCAGGGGGCTACAATGAGCAGTTCTTC.